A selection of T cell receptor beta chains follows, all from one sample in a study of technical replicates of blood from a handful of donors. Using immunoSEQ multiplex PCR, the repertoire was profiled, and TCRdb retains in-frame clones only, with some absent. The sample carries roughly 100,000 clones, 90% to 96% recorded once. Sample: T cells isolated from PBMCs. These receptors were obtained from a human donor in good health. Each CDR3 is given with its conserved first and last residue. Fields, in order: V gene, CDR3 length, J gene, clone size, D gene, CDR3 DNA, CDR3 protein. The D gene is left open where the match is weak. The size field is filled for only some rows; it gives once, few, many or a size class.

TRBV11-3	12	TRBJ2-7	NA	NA	NA	CASSLVGSGTYF
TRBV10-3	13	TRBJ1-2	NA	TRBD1	TGTGCCATCAGGATGGACAGGGGGCATGGCTACACCTTC	CAIRMDRGHGYTF
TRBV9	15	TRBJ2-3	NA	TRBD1	TGTGCCAGCAGCACCACAGGGGGTACTTGGGATACGCAGTATTTT	CASSTTGGTWDTQYF
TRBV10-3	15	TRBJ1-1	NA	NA	TGTGCCATCAGTGAAAACCCAAACATGAACACTGAAGCTTTCTTT	CAISENPNMNTEAFF
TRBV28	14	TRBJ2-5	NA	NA	TGTGCCAGCTCCTCACAGGGAAGATCGGAGACCCAGTACTTC	CASSSQGRSETQYF
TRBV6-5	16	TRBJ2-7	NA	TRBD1	TGTGCCAGCAGTTACGGTACAGGGGAAATGGTTTACGAGCAGTACTTC	CASSYGTGEMVYEQYF
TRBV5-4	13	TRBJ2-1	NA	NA	TGTGCCAGTTCGGGAGACTCCTACAATGAGCAGTTCTTC	CASSGDSYNEQFF
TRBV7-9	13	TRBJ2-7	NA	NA	TGTGCCAGCAGCTCCGACAGGTCCTACGAGCAGTACTTC	CASSSDRSYEQYF
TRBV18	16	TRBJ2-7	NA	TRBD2	TGTGCCAGCTCACCACCAGCGGGAGGGCCTGGTCGCGAGCAGTACTTC	CASSPPAGGPGREQYF
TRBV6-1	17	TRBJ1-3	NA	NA	TGTGCCAGCAGTGAACCCCCAACAGGGAAAGTTGGAAACACCATATATTTT	CASSEPPTGKVGNTIYF
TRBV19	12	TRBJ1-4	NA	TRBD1	TGTGCCAGTACTACAGGGGGGGAAAAACTGTTTTTT	CASTTGGEKLFF
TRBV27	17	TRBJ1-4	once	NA	TGTGCCAGCAGTCGCCACACCTGGGGGGGCGAAAATGAAAAACTGTTTTTT	CASSRHTWGGENEKLFF
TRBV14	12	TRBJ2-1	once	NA	TGTGCCAGCAGCCCACTAGTCCTCGAGCAGTTCTTC	CASSPLVLEQFF
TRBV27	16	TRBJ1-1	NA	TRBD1	TGTGCCAGCAGTTTATCAGGGACAGGTAATTCGGGTGAAGCTTTCTTT	CASSLSGTGNSGEAFF
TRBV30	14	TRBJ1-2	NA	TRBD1	TGTGCCTGGCGGGTTTGGACAGGGGCCCGTGGCTACACCTTC	CAWRVWTGARGYTF
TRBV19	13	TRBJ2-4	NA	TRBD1	TGTGCCAGTAGGGACAGGGCAAAAAACATTCAGTACTTC	CASRDRAKNIQYF
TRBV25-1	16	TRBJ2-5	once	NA	TGTGCCAGCAGTGAATTGGGGGGGGCGGCCCAAGAGACCCAGTACTTC	CASSELGGAAQETQYF
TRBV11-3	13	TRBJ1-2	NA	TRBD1	TGTGCCAGCAGCTATGACAGGGCCGACGGCTACACCTTC	CASSYDRADGYTF
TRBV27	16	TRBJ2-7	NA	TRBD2	TGTGCCAGCAGCTTTAGCGGGGGTGTCATCGCCTACGAGCAGTACTTC	CASSFSGGVIAYEQYF
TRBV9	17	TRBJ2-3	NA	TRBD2	TGTGCCAGCAGCGTAGGGCTAGCGGGAGATATCACAGATACGCAGTATTTT	CASSVGLAGDITDTQYF
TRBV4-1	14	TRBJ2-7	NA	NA	TGCGCCAGCAGCCAAGATGGCAGATTCTACGAGCAGTACTTC	CASSQDGRFYEQYF
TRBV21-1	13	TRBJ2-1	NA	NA	TGTGCCAGCAGCAATAGCTCCTACAATGAGCAGTTCTTC	CASSNSSYNEQFF
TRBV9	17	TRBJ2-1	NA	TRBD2	TGTGCCAGCAGCGTAGGAGGACTAGCGGGAGCTCCTGGTGAGCAGTTCTTC	CASSVGGLAGAPGEQFF
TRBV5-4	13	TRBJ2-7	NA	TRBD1	TGTGCCAGCAGCTTACAGGGGGGACACGAGCAGTACTTC	CASSLQGGHEQYF
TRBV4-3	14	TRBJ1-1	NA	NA	TGCGCCAGCAGCCAGCGCGACTGGGACACTGAAGCTTTCTTT	CASSQRDWDTEAFF
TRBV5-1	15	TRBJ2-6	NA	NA	TGCGCCAGCAGCTTGGTACTCTCTGGGGCCAACGTCCTGACTTTC	CASSLVLSGANVLTF
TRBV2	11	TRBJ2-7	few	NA	TGTGCCAGCAGTTATACCTACGAGCAGTACTTC	CASSYTYEQYF
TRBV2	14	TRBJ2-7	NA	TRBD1	TGTGCCAGCAGTACGACAGGGGAAGAGTACGAGCAGTACTTC	CASSTTGEEYEQYF
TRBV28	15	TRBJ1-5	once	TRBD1	TGTGCCAGCAGCGCCCCACAGGGGGCGATTCAGCCCCAGCATTTT	CASSAPQGAIQPQHF
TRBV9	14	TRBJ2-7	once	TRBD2	TGTGCCAGCAGCCCGCGGACTAGCGGATACGAGCAGTACTTC	CASSPRTSGYEQYF
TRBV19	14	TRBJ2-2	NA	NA	TGTGCCAGTACCGCGACAGGGAGGTCCGGGGAGCTGTTTTTT	CASTATGRSGELFF
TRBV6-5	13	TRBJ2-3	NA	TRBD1	TGTGCCAGCAGTTTACAGGGGCCCGATACGCAGTATTTT	CASSLQGPDTQYF
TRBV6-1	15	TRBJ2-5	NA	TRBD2	TGTGCCAGCAGTGAAGGCACCGGGGGGGGAGAGACCCAGTACTTC	CASSEGTGGGETQYF
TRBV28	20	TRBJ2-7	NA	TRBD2	TGTGCCAGCAGTCCAGTATACGCTTTGGGACTAGCGGGAGGAATGGTCGAGCAGTACTTC	CASSPVYALGLAGGMVEQYF
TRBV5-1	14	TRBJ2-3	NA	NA	TGCGCCAGCAGCCTGGCCGGGTTCACAGATACGCAGTATTTT	CASSLAGFTDTQYF
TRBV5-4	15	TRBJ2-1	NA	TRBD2	TGTGCCAGCAGGGCCGGGCTAGCGGGAAGCAATGAGCAGTTCTTC	CASRAGLAGSNEQFF
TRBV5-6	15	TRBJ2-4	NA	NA	TGTGCCAGCAGCTTGGGGAGGACAGCCGGAAACATTCAGTACTTC	CASSLGRTAGNIQYF
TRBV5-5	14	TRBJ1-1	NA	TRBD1	TGTGCCAGCAGCTTTACAGGGGCCAGCAGTGAAGCTTTCTTT	CASSFTGASSEAFF
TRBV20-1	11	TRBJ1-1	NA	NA	TGCAGTGCCCATAGACAAACTGAAGCTTTCTTT	CSAHRQTEAFF
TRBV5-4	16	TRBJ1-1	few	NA	TGTGCCAGCAGCCCCGGGGGGGGAGGGATGAACACTGAAGCTTTCTTT	CASSPGGGGMNTEAFF
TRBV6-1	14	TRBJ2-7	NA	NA	TGTGCCAGCAGTCAAGACGGGAGCTCCTACGAGCAGTACTTC	CASSQDGSSYEQYF
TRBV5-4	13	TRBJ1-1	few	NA	TGTGCCAGCAGCGGCCAGGTGAACACTGAAGCTTTCTTT	CASSGQVNTEAFF
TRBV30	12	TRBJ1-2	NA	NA	TGTGCCTGGAGTGTACTCCCCTATGGCTACACCTTC	CAWSVLPYGYTF
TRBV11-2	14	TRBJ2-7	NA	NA	TGTGCCAGCAGCTTAGCCGGCGGCACTTACGAGCAGTACTTC	CASSLAGGTYEQYF
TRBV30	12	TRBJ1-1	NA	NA	TGTGCCTGGAATCAGGGGAACACTGAAGCTTTCTTT	CAWNQGNTEAFF
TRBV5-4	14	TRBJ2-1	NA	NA	TGTGCCAGCAGAGGGACAGCGGGGGTAAATGAGCAGTTCTTC	CASRGTAGVNEQFF
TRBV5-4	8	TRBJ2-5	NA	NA	TGTGCCCGGGAGACCCAGTACTTC	CARETQYF
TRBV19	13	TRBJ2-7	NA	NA	TGTGCCAGTAGCCCTGACAGTCCCTACGAGCAGTACTTC	CASSPDSPYEQYF
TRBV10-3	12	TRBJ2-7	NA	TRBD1	TGTGCCACACAGGGGGCCGGGTACGAGCAGTACTTC	CATQGAGYEQYF
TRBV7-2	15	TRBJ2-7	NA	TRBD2	TGTGCCAGCAGCTTAGTCCTAGCGGGCAGCTACGAGCAGTACTTC	CASSLVLAGSYEQYF
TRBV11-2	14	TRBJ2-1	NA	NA	TGTGCCAGCAGTTCCGGGACACATTACAATGAGCAGTTCTTC	CASSSGTHYNEQFF
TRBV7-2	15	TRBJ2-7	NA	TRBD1	TGTGCCAGCAGCCTAAGACAGGGCAGAACCTACGAGCAGTACTTC	CASSLRQGRTYEQYF
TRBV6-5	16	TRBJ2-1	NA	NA	TGTGCCAGCAGTTACACGTTAGGGGGGGTTTACAATGAGCAGTTCTTC	CASSYTLGGVYNEQFF
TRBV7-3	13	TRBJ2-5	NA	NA	TGTGCCAGCAGCAGACAGGTTCAAGAGACCCAGTACTTC	CASSRQVQETQYF